The clone carrying this TCR beta chain was observed a handful of times. Its matching antigen is unknown. Unique molecular identifiers were carried by the TCR beta cDNA libraries. TCRdb itself ran the PCR reads through MiXCR, one entry per CDR3 protein. The sample includes about 460,000 distinct CDR3 sequences, 45% seen only once; the top ten take 9% to 13%. This CDR3 spans 16 amino acids. Per germline, CDR1 MNHEY and CDR2 SVGAGI. The V end lost 0 bases, the J end lost 3 bases, and 14 bases lay between the germline ends. The data stem from a study of post-analysis software for immune sequencing data. Points from the study as a whole: With TRBV5-6, TRBV5-1 and TRBV20-1 included, about 5 TRBV segments were more frequent in patients than in controls.

The TCR originated in a girl aged 10 to 17 with multiple sclerosis. Sequencing used blood. This rearrangement joins TRBV6-5 to TRBJ1-1; D is uncertain. This CDR3 reads CASSYSIGSADTEAFF. The DNA of the CDR3 is TGTGCCAGCAGTTACTCGATCGGTTCCGCGGACACTGAAGCTTTCTTT.